This TCR beta chain comes out of a study of T cell changes during pregnancy in multiple sclerosis. The assay was immunoSEQ multiplex PCR, and TCRdb's table has in-frame clones only and misses some. The sample lists about 55,000 clones, approximately 94% occurring once. The TCR originated in a female donor with multiple sclerosis, enrolled in a pregnancy study. Sample: CD8+ T cells from peripheral blood mononuclear cells, taken in the third trimester of pregnancy.

CDR3 region: CASSEALRGYMNTEAFF. The CDR3 coding sequence is TGTGCCAGCAGTGAAGCGCTTCGCGGGTACATGAACACTGAAGCTTTCTTT. The chain joins TRBV6-1 to TRBJ1-1; D is unresolved. V was shortened by 0 bases and J by 0 bases, with 14 bases between the two germline ends. The CDR3 extends over 17 amino acids. Germline CDR1 MNHNS, CDR2 SASEGT.